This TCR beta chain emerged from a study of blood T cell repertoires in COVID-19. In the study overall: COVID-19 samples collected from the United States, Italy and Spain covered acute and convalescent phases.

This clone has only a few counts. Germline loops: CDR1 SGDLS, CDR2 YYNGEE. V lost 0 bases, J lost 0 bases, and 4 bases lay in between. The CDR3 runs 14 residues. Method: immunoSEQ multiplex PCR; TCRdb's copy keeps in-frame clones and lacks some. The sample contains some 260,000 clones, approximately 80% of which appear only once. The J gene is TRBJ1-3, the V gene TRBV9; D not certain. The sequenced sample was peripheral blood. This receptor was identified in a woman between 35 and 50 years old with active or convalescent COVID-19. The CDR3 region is CASSVGVSGNTIYF. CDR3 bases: TGTGCCAGCAGCGTAGGAGTCTCTGGAAACACCATATATTTT.